The 17 T cell receptor beta chains given below trace back to one sample, sequenced in a study of T cells in Graves' hyperthyroidism and ophthalmopathy. Amplification yielded TCR beta CDR3 regions, with RNA transcripts as the source. Carried out on the TCR CDR3, a first-round RT-PCR used the HTBI primer set. From the multiplex PCR reads, TCRdb called clonotypes with MiXCR, one entry per CDR3 protein. The table has about 410,000 distinct CDR3 sequences, about 14% seen once; the top ten hold around 20%. What was sequenced was blood. The source of these receptors is a woman under 40 with Graves' ophthalmopathy.

This clonotype has ten or more counts. The chain couples TRBV28 to TRBJ1-2; TRBD1 matches at 7 bases. V trimming: 6 bases; J trimming: 2 bases; junction bases outside the gene matches: 6. The CDR3 consists of 14 residues. Per the germline V gene, CDR1 is MDHEN and CDR2 is SYDVKM. In nucleotides, the CDR3 is TGTGCCAGCAGAGTAGGGGGACAGAACTATGGCTACACCTTC. Amino acids: CASRVGGQNYGYTF.

In its sample, this clonotype was seen many times. The chain recombines TRBV6-5 with TRBJ2-7, with 10 bases that match TRBD1. Looked up from germline, CDR1 is MNHEY and CDR2 is SVGAGI. This CDR3 is built from 17 residues. The trim removed 0 bases at V and 4 bases at J, leaving 9 bases unmatched. The CDR3 bases are TGTGCCAGCAGTTACTCGATGCTCCGGGACAGGGGTTACGAGCAGTACTTC. This codes for CASSYSMLRDRGYEQYF.

The V gene is TRBV29-1, the J gene TRBJ2-7, with D possibly TRBD1 on 6 matching bases. With 3 bases removed from V and 5 bases from J, the gap between germline ends came to 17 bases. The CDR3 has 14 residues. CDR1 SQVTM and CDR2 ANQGSEA come from the germline V gene. The CDR3 nucleotides read TGCAGCGTTGACGCAGGGGATGCGGAGCACGAGCAGTACTTC. This gives the protein CSVDAGDAEHEQYF.

A remark on this clonotype: The junction shows a germline mismatch at one end, possibly a read error. This chain uses TRBV24-1 with TRBJ1-4; 7 positions match TRBD1. This CDR3 is 16 amino acids long. Germline CDR1 KGHDR, CDR2 SFDVKD. The CDR3 region is CAASDSGGSPNEKLFF. CDR3 coding DNA: TGTGCCGCCAGTGATTCAGGGGGGAGCCCTAATGAAAAACTGTTTTTT.

This clonotype was counted ten times or more. The CDR3 here is CASQKGSTEAFF. The CDR3 DNA reads TGTGCCAGTCAAAAGGGGAGCACTGAAGCTTTCTTT. The rearrangement links TRBV27 to TRBJ1-1, with a possible D match to TRBD1 (5 bases). This CDR3 region has 12 residues. Germline loops: CDR1 MNHEY, CDR2 SMNVEV (reference sequence). Trimming removed 9 bases at V and 4 bases at J, with 12 bases between.

V usage is TRBV6-1 and J usage is TRBJ1-1; D remains unclear. The V and J ends lost 10 bases and 3 bases respectively, with 15 bases between them. Per the germline V gene, CDR1 is MNHNS and CDR2 is SASEGT. The CDR3 loop spans 13 amino acids. The CDR3 sequence is CATSPAADTEAFF. CDR3 bases: TGTGCCACCTCCCCCGCGGCCGACACTGAAGCTTTCTTT.

This clonotype occurred many times. The chain uses TRBV2 and TRBJ1-1, with unresolved D. V gave up 0 bases and J gave up 0 bases, with 8 bases separating them. Germline V gene lookup returns CDR1 SNHLY and CDR2 FYNNEI. CDR3 length: 15 residues. The CDR3 here is CASSEASVVNTEAFF. The CDR3 coding sequence is TGTGCCAGCAGTGAAGCGTCAGTCGTGAACACTGAAGCTTTCTTT.

In its sample, this clonotype was seen many times. This chain links TRBV30 with TRBJ1-5; the match to TRBD1 covers 8 bases. Germline lookup yields CDR1 GTSNPN and CDR2 SVGIG (reference sequence). The trim removed 1 base at V and 1 base at J, leaving 3 bases unmatched. This CDR3 has 15 residues. Here the CDR3 DNA reads TGTGCCTGGAGTGAGGGACAGGCAAGCAATCAGCCCCAGCATTTT. It codes for CAWSEGQASNQPQHF.

This clonotype was seen ten or more times. V and J are TRBV3-1 and TRBJ1-2; D is uncertain. Germline V lookup: CDR1 LGHDT, CDR2 YNNKEL (reference sequence). V dropped 3 bases and J dropped 3 bases, with 20 bases sitting between them. The CDR3 contains 17 residues. The CDR3 reads CASSHGWSGSKDYGYTF. The CDR3 nucleotides read TGTGCCAGCAGCCATGGTTGGTCGGGCAGCAAAGACTATGGCTACACCTTC.

The V and J genes are TRBV29-1 and TRBJ1-2; no definite D call. The germline gives CDR1 SQVTM, CDR2 ANQGSEA. The length of the CDR3 is 13 residues. Trimming took off 4 bases at V and 2 bases at J, with 11 bases between the two ends. CDR3 sequence (DNA): TGCAGCGTTGTAGACATGGGAAACTATGGCTACACCTTC. Protein: CSVVDMGNYGYTF.

Ten or more counts support this clonotype. This chain connects TRBV28 to TRBJ2-5; D remains unclear. This CDR3 contains 12 residues. Trimming removed 6 bases from V and 1 base from J, with 6 bases in between. Germline values: CDR1 MDHEN, CDR2 SYDVKM. CDR3 residues: CASSFPQETQYF. CDR3 DNA sequence: TGTGCCAGCAGCTTTCCCCAAGAGACCCAGTACTTC.

This clonotype was picked up many times. The gene calls are TRBV20-1 and TRBJ2-5; TRBD1 might be the D (6 bases). V lost 6 bases and J lost 0, with 17 bases in between. Germline V gene sequence: CDR1 DFQATT, CDR2 SNEGSKA (reference sequence). The CDR3 length is 15 residues. CDR3 amino acids: CSAPGLQGHQETQYF. In DNA form, the CDR3 reads TGCAGTGCGCCCGGGTTACAGGGTCACCAAGAGACCCAGTACTTC.

Many counts were recorded for this clonotype. The rearrangement links TRBV20-1 to TRBJ2-5; D is unclear. The CDR3 consists of 14 residues. The V gene's germline CDR1 is DFQATT and CDR2 SNEGSKA (reference sequence). V was trimmed by 0 bases and J by 2 bases, leaving 10 bases between them. CDR3 nucleotide sequence: TGCAGTGCTAGAGACCGGCTACTTCAAGAGACCCAGTACTTC. This codes for CSARDRLLQETQYF.

This clonotype was seen only a few times. V is TRBV11-2 and J is TRBJ1-5; D is unclear. This CDR3 spans 15 amino acids. Germline CDR1 is SGHAT and CDR2 is FQNNGV. The germline V and J ends were trimmed by 9 bases and 2 bases, with 17 bases remaining between them. DNA of the CDR3: TGTGCCAGTAGTATAGGCGGGCCGGGCAATCAGCCCCAGCATTTT. Protein sequence: CASSIGGPGNQPQHF.

The CDR3 protein is CSARVDRDQPQHF. As DNA, the CDR3 is TGCAGTGCCCGGGTGGACAGGGATCAGCCCCAGCATTTT. The gene calls are TRBV20-1 and TRBJ1-5; 8 positions agree with TRBD1. J was trimmed by 5 bases and V by 6 bases; bases with no gene match: 6. CDR3 length: 13 residues. The germline V gene encodes CDR1 DFQATT and CDR2 SNEGSKA (reference sequence).

This clonotype was observed at least ten times. The genes are TRBV5-1 and TRBJ1-1, with D uncertain. Per germline, CDR1 SGHRS and CDR2 YFSETQ. The CDR3 contains 13 residues. The germline V and J ends were trimmed by 1 base and 1 base, with 5 bases remaining between them. CDR3 bases: TGCGCCAGCAGCTTGAAACAGAACACTGAAGCTTTCTTT. The encoded protein is CASSLKQNTEAFF.

This clonotype was seen many times. This chain connects TRBV30 to TRBJ2-7, with a possible D match to TRBD1 (5 bases). The CDR3 runs 12 residues. The V and J ends lost 3 bases and 5 bases respectively, with 11 bases between them. Germline V gene sequence: CDR1 GTSNPN, CDR2 SVGIG (reference sequence). Written as DNA, the CDR3 is TGTGCCTGGAGCAAGACAGCGAACGAGCAGTACTTC. The encoded protein is CAWSKTANEQYF.